The clone carrying this TCR beta chain was detected a few times. Its antigen is not known. The data were taken from a study of T cell repertoires in cytomegalovirus infection. Overall study: In public TCR beta signatures, there were indications of both CMV infection and matching HLA type. Study-level points and caveats: Dominating the ex vivo response were HLA-C-restricted CMV-specific TCR beta clonotypes.

The CDR3 runs to 14 residues. V lost 6 bases and J lost 0, with 8 bases in between. Germline CDR1 reads LNHDA; CDR2 reads SQIVND (reference sequence). TCRdb reprocessed the reads with MiXCR, giving one entry per CDR3 protein. Of about 140,000 distinct CDR3 sequences in the sample, about 6.1% were seen once. The chain has TRBV19 and TRBJ2-2; D remains unclear. The receptor was derived from a human donor in good health (CMV status not recorded). Some clones in this sample may be carry-over from other donors' samples. Source material: PBMCs. The CDR3 loop reads CASRKSSNTGELFF. The CDR3 DNA reads as TGTGCCAGTAGGAAGTCGTCGAACACCGGGGAGCTGTTTTTT. Full variable domain (missing parts from reference TRBV19 and TRBJ2-2): DGGITQSPKYLFRKEGQNVTLSCEQNLNHDAMYWYRQDPGQGLRLIYYSQIVNDFQKGDIAEGYSVSREKKESFPLTVTSAQKNPTAFYLCASRKSSNTGELFFGEGSRLTVL.